Only a few counts were recorded for the clone carrying this T cell receptor beta chain. The sample is drawn from a study of T-cell reconstitution after alpha-beta-depleted transplantation in children. This sample's TCRbeta library carried unique molecular identifier barcodes. TCRdb reprocessed the PCR reads with MiXCR, giving one entry per CDR3 protein. This table has roughly 400,000 distinct CDR3 sequences, roughly 22% appearing once. CDR1 and CDR2 (germline): DFQATT, SNEGSKA (reference sequence). CDR3 size: 11 residues. The receptor was derived from a human donor who donated a stem cell graft to a child with acute myeloid leukemia. The V gene is TRBV20-1, the J gene TRBJ2-7, with TRBD2 matching over 7 bases. The sequencing used PBMCs from the stem cell graft donor, collected from the stem cell graft. The CDR3 protein is CSLADSYEQYF. In DNA, the CDR3 is TGCAGCCTAGCGGATTCCTACGAGCAGTACTTC.